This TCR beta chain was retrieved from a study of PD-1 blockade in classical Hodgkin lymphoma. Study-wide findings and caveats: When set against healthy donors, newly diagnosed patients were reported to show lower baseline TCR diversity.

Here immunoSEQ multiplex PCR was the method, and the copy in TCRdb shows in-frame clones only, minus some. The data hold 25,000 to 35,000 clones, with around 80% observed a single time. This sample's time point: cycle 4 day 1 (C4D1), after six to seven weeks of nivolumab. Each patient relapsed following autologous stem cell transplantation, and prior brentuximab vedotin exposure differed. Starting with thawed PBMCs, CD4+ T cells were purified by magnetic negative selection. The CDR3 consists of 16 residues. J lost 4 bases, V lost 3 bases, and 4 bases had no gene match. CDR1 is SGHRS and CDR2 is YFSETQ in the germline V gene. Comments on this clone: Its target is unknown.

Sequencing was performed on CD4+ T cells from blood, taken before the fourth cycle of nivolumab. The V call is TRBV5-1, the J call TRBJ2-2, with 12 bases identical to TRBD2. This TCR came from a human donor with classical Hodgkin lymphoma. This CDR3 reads CASSSGLAGITGELFF. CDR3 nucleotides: TGCGCCAGCAGCTCCGGACTAGCGGGAATCACCGGGGAGCTGTTTTTT.